The sequence of this TCR beta chain was determined in a study of T cell clonotyping in hematopoietic cell transplantation. Study observations and caveats: Few recipient clonotypes overlapped donors; over 95% were de novo at given depth. Higher Inverse Simpson Index values in graft donor and pretransplant recipient predicted broader posttransplant TCR diversity. Recipient TCR diversity dropped after transplant; expanded clonotypes rose from day 30 to 180.

Here immunoSEQ multiplex PCR was the method, and the copy in TCRdb shows in-frame clones only, minus some. The table lists around 16,000 clones, over 50% of them singletons, with roughly 10% in the top ten. This clone was detected only a few times. Antigen unknown. This specimen consisted of PBMCs, obtained 30 days after allogeneic stem cell transplant. The receptor was isolated from a male patient in his fifties or sixties who had an allogeneic stem cell transplant from an unrelated donor, so T cells may come from the graft donor. Some clones in this sample may be carry-over from other donors' samples.

The CDR3 region has the DNA TGTGCCTGGAGTAAAGCGGGACAGGTCTACGAGCAGTACTTC. Its translation is CAWSKAGQVYEQYF. The V call is TRBV30, the J call TRBJ2-7, with a tentative D call TRBD1 (8 bases). Germline CDR1 and CDR2: GTSNPN and SVGIG (reference sequence). Deletions cut 2 bases from V and 3 bases from J, with 14 bases between. The CDR3 spans 14 residues. Full variable domain (rest looked up from reference TRBV30 and TRBJ2-7): SQTIHQWPATLVQPVGSPLSLECTVEGTSNPNLYWYRQAAGRGLQLLFYSVGIGQISSEVPQNLSASRPQDRQFILSSKKLLLSDSGFYLCAWSKAGQVYEQYFGPGTRLTVT.